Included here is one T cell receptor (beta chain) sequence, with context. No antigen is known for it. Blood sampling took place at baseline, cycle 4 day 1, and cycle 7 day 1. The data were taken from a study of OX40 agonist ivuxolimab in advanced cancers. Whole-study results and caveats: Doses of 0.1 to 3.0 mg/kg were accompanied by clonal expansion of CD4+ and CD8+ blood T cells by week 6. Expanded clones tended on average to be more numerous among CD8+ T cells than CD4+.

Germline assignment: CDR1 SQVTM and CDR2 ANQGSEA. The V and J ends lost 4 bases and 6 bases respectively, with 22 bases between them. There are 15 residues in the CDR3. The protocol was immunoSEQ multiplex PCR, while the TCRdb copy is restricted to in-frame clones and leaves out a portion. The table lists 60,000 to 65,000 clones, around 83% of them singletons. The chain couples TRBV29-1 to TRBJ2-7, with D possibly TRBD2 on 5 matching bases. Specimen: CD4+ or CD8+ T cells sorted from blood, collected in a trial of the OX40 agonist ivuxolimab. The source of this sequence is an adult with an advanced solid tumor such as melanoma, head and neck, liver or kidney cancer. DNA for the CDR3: TGCAGCGTTGGATATCTAGCCCAACCCCTAAGCGAGCAGTACTTC. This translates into CSVGYLAQPLSEQYF.